A single T cell receptor (beta chain) is shown here with its context. Its antigen is unidentified. 13 Jbeta primers and 60 Vbeta primers were used for the PCR. In the authors' methods: A later analysis tallied 80 million to 100 million unique TCR beta chains, 10 million to 12 million of them shared. Repertoires were generated with immunoSEQ multiplex PCR, while TCRdb's copy carries only in-frame clones and drops some. The DNA gave D and trimming, while V, J and clone size come from that table. The sample lists some 110,000 clones; over 60% were seen once. Looked up from germline, CDR1 is SEHNR and CDR2 is FQNEAQ (reference sequence). This CDR3 comprises 17 residues. V dropped 6 bases and J dropped 2; count of bases not matched to a gene: 5. This specimen comes from a study of cytomegalovirus exposure and HLA in healthy donors. General study findings and limits: Earlier findings revealed that most TCR beta V segments proved productive either about 87% or about 30% of the time. Upon later analysis, HLA-associated TCR beta chains proved more clonally expanded than other, equally common chains.

The origin of this receptor is a woman aged 18-29 years in good health and CMV-seropositive. The J gene is TRBJ2-6, the V gene TRBV7-9; 12 bases map to TRBD1. Sample: PBMCs. The CDR3 protein is CASRAGTGGPGANVLTF. DNA for the CDR3: TGTGCCAGCAGGGCCGGGACAGGGGGCCCTGGGGCCAACGTCCTGACTTTC.